A selection of T cell receptor beta chains follows, all from one sample in a study of regulatory T cells in long-lasting Graves disease. TCRdb recomputed calls from the multiplex PCR reads with MiXCR, one row per CDR3 protein. In the table there are roughly 400,000 distinct CDR3 sequences, about 16% of which are singletons. The same sample was also used in a study of T cells in Graves' hyperthyroidism and ophthalmopathy.

Sequenced here: peripheral blood mononuclear cells (PBMCs), sampled at new diagnosis, from a patient treated with antithyroid drugs. Receptors originate from a young woman with Graves disease. The CDR3 runs from the conserved cysteine through the conserved F or W. D genes are given only for firm matches. Clone size is stated in some rows and not others, as once, few, many or a class when expanded.

len	abundance	d_gene	v_gene	j_gene	CDR3aa	CDR3nt
13	many	-	TRBV2	TRBJ1-5	CASSVRSNQPQHF	TGTGCCAGCAGTGTCAGGTCAAATCAGCCCCAGCATTTT
15	-	-	TRBV13	TRBJ1-2	CASSLGRVRDYGYTF	TGTGCCAGCAGCTTAGGCCGGGTCAGGGACTATGGCTACACCTTC
14	few	-	TRBV29-1	TRBJ2-5	CSVSLGVAVETQYF	TGCAGCGTCAGCCTCGGGGTAGCGGTAGAGACCCAGTACTTC
16	few	-	TRBV5-1	TRBJ2-5	CASSFSEQRPGETQYF	TGCGCCAGCAGCTTTTCGGAACAGCGCCCGGGAGAGACCCAGTACTTC
17	few	TRBD1	TRBV15	TRBJ2-1	CATSIGLRGRFNNEQFF	TGTGCCACCAGCATCGGATTGAGGGGGCGTTTTAACAATGAGCAGTTCTTC
17	few	-	TRBV6-2/TRBV6-3	TRBJ2-7	CASSYSSSFTGNYGQYF	TGTGCCAGCAGTTACTCGAGTTCTTTTACCGGGAACTACGGGCAGTACTTC
13	few	TRBD1	TRBV29-1	TRBJ2-7	CSVGDRGTYEQYF	TGCAGCGTGGGGGACAGGGGGACCTACGAGCAGTACTTC
14	many	TRBD1	TRBV2	TRBJ1-2	CASSEYGTGDGYTF	TGTGCCAGCAGTGAATATGGGACAGGGGATGGCTACACCTTC
11	-	-	TRBV10-3	TRBJ2-7	CATTETYEQYF	TGTGCCACAACAGAGACCTACGAGCAGTACTTC
14	-	-	TRBV7-2	TRBJ2-2	CASSKGGGLGELFF	TGTGCCAGCAGCAAAGGAGGGGGCCTCGGGGAGCTGTTTTTT
15	few	TRBD1	TRBV6-2/TRBV6-3	TRBJ1-1	CASSTRDRMNTEAFF	TGTGCCAGCAGTACCCGGGACAGAATGAACACTGAAGCTTTCTTT
14	-	-	TRBV11-3	TRBJ2-5	CASSLDPRQETQDF	TGTGCCAGCAGCTTAGATCCCAGGCAAGAGACCCAGGACTTC
12	-	TRBD2	TRBV29-1	TRBJ2-7	CSASGLAAEQYF	TGCAGTGCCTCGGGACTAGCGGCCGAGCAGTACTTC
15	many	TRBD2	TRBV5-1	TRBJ2-3	CASSLSGSPPDTQYF	TGCGCCAGCAGCTTGAGCGGGAGCCCCCCAGATACGCAGTATTTT
15	-	-	TRBV20-1	TRBJ2-3	CSASRGWGSTDTQYF	TGCAGTGCTAGTAGGGGCTGGGGGTCCACAGATACGCAGTATTTT
15	many	-	TRBV5-5	TRBJ2-7	CASSPGIPWTVEQYF	TGTGCCAGCAGCCCGGGGATTCCGTGGACGGTCGAGCAGTACTTC
15	-	-	TRBV4-2	TRBJ2-2	CASSQEQGGTGELFF	TGTGCCAGCAGCCAAGAACAGGGAGGTACCGGGGAGCTGTTTTTT
14	-	-	TRBV20-1	TRBJ2-5	CSVISGGLQEAQYF	TGCAGTGTAATTTCCGGGGGGCTGCAAGAGGCCCAGTACTTC
18	few	-	TRBV7-6	TRBJ1-5	CASGASTAQWQSDQPQHF	TGTGCCAGCGGCGCTTCAACGGCTCAATGGCAGTCCGATCAGCCCCAGCATTTT
13	many	-	TRBV7-9	TRBJ1-1	CASSLPGGSEAFF	TGTGCCAGCAGCTTACCCGGGGGCAGTGAAGCTTTCTTT
15	many	-	TRBV13	TRBJ2-3	CASSLKGPSTDTQYF	TGTGCCAGCAGCTTGAAGGGGCCCAGCACAGATACGCAGTATTTT
13	few	-	TRBV20-1	TRBJ1-1	CSARGGVCTEAFF	TGCAGTGCTAGAGGGGGGGTTTGCACTGAAGCTTTCTTT
14	-	-	TRBV2	TRBJ2-2	CAIYEGRLTGELFF	TGTGCCATTTACGAGGGCCGCCTCACCGGGGAGCTGTTTTTT
11	few	-	TRBV24-1	TRBJ2-7	CATSNRGEQYF	TGTGCCACCAGCAACAGAGGCGAGCAGTACTTC
16	many	TRBD2	TRBV7-8	TRBJ2-1	CASSSGLAGLYNEQFF	TGTGCCAGCAGCTCTGGACTAGCGGGACTTTACAATGAGCAGTTCTTC
13	many	TRBD2	TRBV20-1	TRBJ2-7	CSPSSGSRYEQYF	TGCAGTCCTTCTAGCGGGAGTCGATACGAGCAGTACTTC
14	few	TRBD1	TRBV27	TRBJ2-7	CASSFTGAVYEQYF	TGTGCCAGCAGTTTTACAGGGGCGGTCTACGAGCAGTACTTC
15	many	-	TRBV3-1	TRBJ1-1	CASSLPGLQNTEAFF	TGTGCCAGCAGCCTCCCGGGACTACAGAACACTGAAGCTTTCTTT
15	-	TRBD1	TRBV19	TRBJ1-1	CASSGFRDREAEAFF	TGTGCCAGTAGTGGATTCCGGGACAGGGAGGCTGAAGCTTTCTTT
14	-	-	TRBV29-1	TRBJ2-1	CSVEPRDKNNKQFF	TGCAGCGTTGAACCACGGGACAAAAACAATAAGCAGTTCTTC
16	many	-	TRBV7-9	TRBJ2-2	CASSLGRQSNTGELFF	TGTGCCAGCAGCTTAGGCCGGCAGTCAAACACCGGGGAGCTGTTTTTT
16	-	-	TRBV4-1	TRBJ2-7	CASSQATANLPYEQYF	TGCGCCAGCAGCCAAGCGACAGCGAACCTGCCCTACGAGCAGTACTTC
13	many	-	TRBV12-3/TRBV12-4	TRBJ1-5	CASSLGGGQPQHF	TGTGCCAGCAGCTTGGGGGGGGGACAGCCCCAGCATTTT
15	many	TRBD1	TRBV2	TRBJ1-5	CASRGDRASNQPQHF	TGTGCCAGCAGGGGGGACAGGGCAAGCAATCAGCCCCAGCATTTT
16	-	TRBD2	TRBV11-2	TRBJ2-2	CASSLGTSYKNGELFF	TGTGCCAGCAGCCTCGGGACTAGCTATAAGAACGGGGAGCTGTTTTTT
16	-	TRBD2	TRBV5-5	TRBJ2-1	CASSLGASGRANEQFF	TGTGCCAGCAGCTTGGGGGCTAGCGGGAGGGCCAATGAGCAGTTCTTC
15	-	TRBD1	TRBV9	TRBJ1-1	CASSAGQGLDTEAFF	TGTGCCAGCAGCGCAGGACAGGGTTTAGACACTGAAGCTTTCTTT
14	-	-	TRBV5-6	TRBJ2-1	CASSLGASVYEQFF	TGTGCCAGCAGCTTGGGGGCGTCGGTCTACGAGCAGTTCTTC
15	many	-	TRBV12-3/TRBV12-4	TRBJ2-2	CASSFGTPNTGELFF	TGTGCCAGCAGTTTCGGGACACCGAACACCGGGGAGCTGTTTTTT
16	many	-	TRBV6-1	TRBJ1-1	CASSPPTPSGNTEAFF	TGTGCCAGCAGTCCCCCTACACCGTCGGGGAACACTGAAGCTTTCTTT
15	few	TRBD1	TRBV7-2	TRBJ2-1	CASSLGQTTYNEQLF	TGTGCCAGCAGCCTGGGACAGACCACATACAATGAGCAGCTCTTC
15	few	TRBD1	TRBV15	TRBJ1-2	CATSSSDRGVYGYTF	TGTGCCACCAGCAGCTCCGACAGGGGTGTCTATGGCTACACCTTC
17	many	-	TRBV7-9	TRBJ2-3	CASSFGAIGLSTDTQYF	TGTGCCAGCAGCTTTGGTGCCATAGGTCTGAGCACAGATACGCAGTATTTT
15	many	-	TRBV6-2/TRBV6-3	TRBJ2-3	CASTFEGGRTDTQYF	TGTGCCAGCACCTTCGAGGGAGGACGGACAGATACGCAGTATTTT
15	many	TRBD2	TRBV18	TRBJ2-7	CASSPLGLAGHEQYF	TGTGCCAGCTCACCACTCGGACTAGCGGGACACGAGCAGTACTTC
16	few	-	TRBV4-1	TRBJ2-1	CASSQVTPLASNEQFF	TGCGCCAGCAGCCAGGTCACCCCTCTAGCGTCCAATGAGCAGTTCTTC
14	many	TRBD2	TRBV7-8	TRBJ2-7	CASSLDGLVVEQYF	TGTGCCAGCAGCTTAGACGGACTAGTTGTCGAGCAGTACTTC
14	-	TRBD2	TRBV20-1	TRBJ2-7	CSARRAGGPGEQYF	TGCAGTGCTAGGAGAGCGGGAGGGCCTGGAGAGCAGTACTTC
13	many	-	TRBV11-2	TRBJ2-2	CASSLTSAGELFF	TGTGCCAGCAGCTTAACCTCGGCGGGGGAGCTGTTTTTT